Listed here are 8 T cell receptor beta chains from one sample, sequenced in a study of T cell repertoires in cytomegalovirus infection. TCRdb re-analysed the reads in MiXCR, keeping a single row per CDR3 protein. The repertoire consists of approximately 170,000 distinct CDR3 sequences, with 17% occurring once and the leading ten covering around 20%. The sample was CD8+ T cells from PBMCs. The receptors stem from a human donor in good health (CMV status not recorded). Some clones in this sample may be carry-over from other donors' samples.

This clonotype occurred a few times. This chain joins TRBV12-3 or TRBV12-4 and TRBJ1-2; D gene ambiguous. V lost 1 base, J lost 4 bases, and 7 bases lay in between. The CDR3 extends over 13 amino acids. CDR3 amino acids: CASSLETRYGYTF. The DNA of the CDR3 is TGTGCCAGCAGTTTAGAGACCCGCTATGGCTACACCTTC.

The chain combines TRBV20-1 with TRBJ2-7, with D uncertain. Germline assignment: CDR1 DFQATT and CDR2 SNEGSKA (reference sequence). V was trimmed by 0 bases and J by 5 bases, leaving 11 bases between them. The CDR3 has 13 amino acids. CDR3 region: CSAREVGIDEQYF. In nucleotides, the CDR3 is TGCAGTGCTAGAGAGGTAGGGATCGACGAGCAGTACTTC.

This clonotype was recorded a few times. This rearrangement joins TRBV5-6 to TRBJ2-1; a possible D gene is TRBD1 (5 bases). Germline CDR1 SGHDT, CDR2 YYEEEE. This CDR3 is built from 17 residues. V was cut by 1 base and J by 0 bases, with 14 bases left in between. CDR3 amino acids: CASSLTTDLSSYNEQFF. CDR3 coding DNA: TGTGCCAGCAGCTTGACGACAGATCTAAGCTCCTACAATGAGCAGTTCTTC. The whole variable domain, filled in from reference TRBV5-6 and TRBJ2-1, reads DAGVTQSPTHLIKTRGQQVTLRCSPKSGHDTVSWYQQALGQGPQFIFQYYEEEERQRGNFPDRFSGHQFPNYSSELNVNALLLGDSALYLCASSLTTDLSSYNEQFFGPGTRLTVL.

This clonotype occurred a few times. V is TRBV11-2 and J is TRBJ2-7; a weak D match, TRBD1 (5 bases). The CDR3 covers 13 residues. Looked up from germline, CDR1 is SGHAT and CDR2 is FQNNGV. V lost 2 bases to trimming and J lost 2 bases, with 7 bases between them. CDR3 DNA: TGTGCCAGCAGCTTAACAGGTCCCTACGAGCAGTACTTC. Translated, it gives CASSLTGPYEQYF.

This clonotype turned up a few times. V and J are TRBV6-2 or TRBV6-3 and TRBJ2-7; 9 bases align to TRBD2. Germline CDR1 and CDR2: MNHEY and SVGEGT. Trimming at V came to 3 bases and at J to 3 bases, leaving 9 bases not matched to a gene. The CDR3 runs 16 residues. The CDR3 bases are TGTGCCAGCAGTTATCGTCCGGCTAGCGGGATCTACGAGCAGTACTTC. It yields the protein CASSYRPASGIYEQYF.

In the case of this clonotype: One junction end disagrees with the germline gene, perhaps due to a read error. The genes are TRBV7-9 and TRBJ2-1, with 10 bases matching TRBD2. Germline loops: CDR1 SEHNR, CDR2 FQNEAQ (reference sequence). CDR3 length: 12 amino acids. CDR3 DNA: TGTGCCAGCAGCGTAGCGGGGGGCGAGCAGTTCTTC. It yields the protein CASSVAGGEQFF.

This clonotype was detected only a few times. V is TRBV11-1 and J is TRBJ1-4; possible D gene TRBD1, 5 bases. V was pared by 7 bases and J by 14 bases, with 23 bases between. This CDR3 is 14 amino acids long. CDR1 is SGHAT, CDR2 FQDESV, per germline (reference sequence). CDR3 in amino acids: CASTTQPEGVLLFF. The CDR3, as DNA: TGTGCCAGCACCACGCAACCAGAAGGGGTACTCCTGTTTTTT. The whole variable domain, filled in from reference TRBV11-1 and TRBJ1-4, reads EAEVAQSPRYKITEKSQAVAFWCDPISGHATLYWYRQILGQGPELLVQFQDESVVDDSQLPKDRFSAERLKGVDSTLKIQPAELGDSAMYLCASTTQPEGVLLFFGSGTQLSVL.

In this sample, this clonotype turned up a few times. The rearrangement uses TRBV7-8 and TRBJ1-2; D is perhaps TRBD1 (6 bases). The CDR3 has 17 residues. The ends were cut back, 7 bases at V and 3 bases at J, with 24 bases in the middle. CDR1 is SGHVS, CDR2 FQNEAQ, per germline. This CDR3 is CASTRLGGGAGYYGYTF. The CDR3, as DNA: TGTGCCAGCACCCGTCTAGGGGGAGGAGCAGGATACTATGGCTACACCTTC.